The 9 T cell receptor beta chains reported below all come from one sample, sequenced in a study of cytomegalovirus exposure and HLA in healthy donors (dated by TCRdb to about 2017). Receptors were amplified or captured by the immunoSEQ multiplex PCR assay. The multiplex PCR relied on a mix of 60 forward primers for TCR Vbeta segments and 13 reverse primers for TCR Jbeta segments. The clones in this table, taken by TCRdb from immuneACCESS, are in-frame only. Not every clone is retained; where verified, under half of the shortfall comes from an unresolved V gene, and the cause of the rest is unknown. For this sample there are 110,000 to 150,000 clones; roughly 65% appear just once. Together, the top ten hold about 4.5% of the sample. Sequenced: PBMCs. The receptors were sampled from a man aged 55 to 69 in good health and CMV-seronegative.

The rearrangement joins TRBV30 to TRBJ1-5; a possible D gene is TRBD1 (6 bases). The germline V gene encodes CDR1 GTSNPN and CDR2 SVGIG (reference sequence). This CDR3 is 13 amino acids long. The V end lost 2 bases, the J end lost 5 bases, and 10 bases lay between the germline ends. Here the CDR3 DNA reads TGTGCCTGGAGTAGGACAGACGATCAGCCCCAGCATTTT. It encodes CAWSRTDDQPQHF.

The V call is TRBV5-1, the J call TRBJ2-5, with TRBD2 matching over 10 bases. The V gene end was trimmed by 4 bases and the J gene end by 5 bases; junction bases not matched to a gene: 8. The CDR3 is made up of 15 amino acids. Germline V gene data show CDR1 as SGHRS and CDR2 as YFSETQ. Written as DNA, the CDR3 is TGCGCCAGCAGCCCCTCTAGCGGGAGTCAGGAGACCCAGTACTTC. Its translation is CASSPSSGSQETQYF.

The chain couples TRBV5-4 to TRBJ2-5; D is possibly TRBD2 (7 bases). The last part of the DNA fits TRBJ2-7 better; the J call may be wrong. The length of the CDR3 is 15 residues. The germline V gene has CDR1 SGHNT and CDR2 YYREEE (reference sequence). CDR3 DNA sequence: TGTGCCAGCAGCTCTAGCGGAAACAGGGACTACGAGCAGTACTTC. This codes for CASSSSGNRDYEQYF.

This clone was detected a few times. The CDR3 loop reads CASSGGGSTNEKLFF. The CDR3 coding sequence is TGTGCCAGCAGCGGAGGGGGCTCAACTAATGAAAAACTGTTTTTT. The chain joins TRBV9 to TRBJ1-4, with 7 bases fitting TRBD1. Germline CDR1 reads SGDLS; CDR2 reads YYNGEE. The CDR3 extends over 15 amino acids. The ends lost 3 bases at V and 0 bases at J; junction bases unmatched: 2. The variable domain in full, with the rest retrieved from reference TRBV9 and TRBJ1-4, is DSGVTQTPKHLITATGQRVTLRCSPRSGDLSVYWYQQSLDQGLQFLIQYYNGEERAKGNILERFSAQQFPDLHSELNLSSLELGDSALYFCASSGGGSTNEKLFFGSGTQLSVL.

The chain links TRBV19 to TRBJ1-1, with no clear D. Trimming stripped 2 bases from V and 4 bases from J, with 11 bases between. Germline V gives CDR1 LNHDA, CDR2 SQIVND (reference sequence). This CDR3 region has 14 residues. The CDR3 protein is CASSIQVSVTEAFF. CDR3 nucleotide sequence: TGTGCCAGTAGTATACAGGTTTCGGTCACTGAAGCTTTCTTT.

The chain has TRBV2 and TRBJ2-7; 7 positions match TRBD2. Germline-derived CDR1 and CDR2 are SNHLY and FYNNEI. Germline trimming cut 6 bases from V and 7 bases from J; bases unmatched to any gene: 9. This CDR3 has 13 amino acids. In DNA form, the CDR3 reads TGTGCCAGCAGGGGGGGGGAAAGGGCAGAGCAGTACTTC. It specifies CASRGGERAEQYF.

This sequence joins TRBV4-2 and TRBJ2-2; D might be TRBD2 (5 bases). Trimming stripped 4 bases from V and 1 base from J, with 16 bases between. This CDR3 has 17 amino acids. Looked up from germline, CDR1 is LGHNA and CDR2 is YNFKEQ. The CDR3 is CASSPHSGPENTGELFF. The CDR3 region has the DNA TGTGCCAGCAGCCCTCACAGCGGCCCTGAGAACACCGGGGAGCTGTTTTTT.

V gene TRBV13 combines with J gene TRBJ2-7, with 11 bases matching TRBD1. The length of the CDR3 is 18 residues. Germline loops: CDR1 PRHDT, CDR2 FYEKMQ (reference sequence). With 2 bases clipped from V and 0 bases from J, the junction kept 9 bases outside the gene matches. As DNA, the CDR3 is TGTGCCAGCAGCTTAAGGACAGGGGGCCAGGGCATCTCCTACGAGCAGTACTTC. It codes for CASSLRTGGQGISYEQYF. Supplemented by reference TRBV13 and TRBJ2-7, the full variable domain reads AAGVIQSPRHLIKEKRETATLKCYPIPRHDTVYWYQQGPGQDPQFLISFYEKMQSDKGSIPDRFSAQQFSDYHSELNMSSLELGDSALYFCASSLRTGGQGISYEQYFGPGTRLTVT.

This chain connects TRBV6-4 to TRBJ2-1; 7 bases match TRBD1. CDR1 and CDR2 (germline): MRHNA, SNTAGT. The CDR3 extends over 14 amino acids. Trimming cost V 2 bases and J 6 bases; bases outside gene matches: 4. CDR3 protein: CASSDPGTANEQFF. The CDR3 DNA follows: TGTGCCAGCAGTGACCCAGGGACAGCCAATGAGCAGTTCTTC.